What follows are 17 T cell receptor beta chains derived from one specimen sequenced in a study of T cells in localized non-small cell lung cancer. TCRdb's table, derived via immunoSEQ multiplex PCR, lists solely in-frame clones and lacks some. The table records about 79,000 clones, around 90% of them present only once. Sequencing was performed on peripheral blood, taken before any cancer treatment. Every receptor here comes from a woman aged 35 to 69 with stage I squamous cell lung carcinoma.

A single count supports this clone. The rearrangement links TRBV6-5 to TRBJ1-4; no clear D gene. CDR1 and CDR2 (germline): MNHEY, SVGAGI. The CDR3 has 15 residues. Trimming removed 2 bases at V and 0 bases at J, with 7 bases between. As DNA, the CDR3 is TGTGCCAGCAGTTACGGCGGAACAACTAATGAAAAACTGTTTTTT. Translating gives CASSYGGTTNEKLFF.

The J gene is TRBJ2-3, the V gene TRBV11-3; D gene unclear. Germline V lookup: CDR1 SGHNT, CDR2 YENEEA. The CDR3 is 12 residues long. Trimming cost V 0 bases and J 2 bases, with 0 bases left between them. For the CDR3, the DNA is TGTGCCAGCAGCTTAGACACAGATACGCAGTATTTT. This translates into CASSLDTDTQYF.

The chain is built from TRBV7-6 and TRBJ2-2; 7 nucleotides line up with TRBD2. The germline gives CDR1 SGHVS, CDR2 FNYEAQ. This CDR3 contains 16 residues. The V gene end was trimmed by 4 bases and the J gene end by 1 base; junction bases not matched to a gene: 6. DNA of the CDR3: TGTGCCAGCAGCTCACCGGGGGGACTGAACACCGGGGAGCTGTTTTTT. Translating gives CASSSPGGLNTGELFF.

The V gene is TRBV2, the J gene TRBJ2-4; D unclear. Trimming pared 6 bases from V and 0 bases from J, leaving 3 bases between. The CDR3 contains 12 residues. Per germline, CDR1 SNHLY and CDR2 FYNNEI. The CDR3 reads CASSLAKNIQYF. CDR3 nucleotides: TGTGCCAGCAGCTTAGCCAAAAACATTCAGTACTTC.

The chain is built from TRBV19 and TRBJ2-7; 9 bases match TRBD1. The germline gives CDR1 LNHDA, CDR2 SQIVND (reference sequence). The ends lost 6 bases at V and 6 bases at J; junction bases unmatched: 6. The CDR3 spans 13 residues. The CDR3, as DNA: TGTGCCAGTAGGGGCCGGACAGGGGCCGAGCAGTACTTC. Protein: CASRGRTGAEQYF.

The rearrangement links TRBV5-8 to TRBJ1-6; no clear D gene. The CDR3 length is 15 residues. The V gene lost 5 bases and the J gene lost 7 bases, with 16 bases spanning the gap. Germline assignment: CDR1 SGHTS and CDR2 YDEGEE. In nucleotides, the CDR3 is TGTGCCAGCAGACACGGTACCACAACCAATTCACCCCTCCACTTT. Translating it yields CASRHGTTTNSPLHF. The full variable domain, its missing parts supplied by reference TRBV5-8 and TRBJ1-6, is EAGVTQSPTHLIKTRGQQATLRCSPISGHTSVYWYQQALGLGLQFLLWYDEGEERNRGNFPPRFSGRQFPNYSSELNVNALELEDSALYLCASRHGTTTNSPLHFGNGTRLTVT.

The chain has TRBV30 and TRBJ1-1, with 8 bases lining up with TRBD1. The CDR3 is 16 residues long. The J segment lost 1 base and the V segment lost 0 bases, leaving 7 bases of the junction unmatched. The germline V gene encodes CDR1 GTSNPN and CDR2 SVGIG (reference sequence). Here the CDR3 reads CAWSVRGTGKNTEAFF. CDR3 coding DNA: TGTGCCTGGAGTGTAAGGGGGACAGGCAAGAACACTGAAGCTTTCTTT.

The V and J genes are TRBV7-8 and TRBJ1-1; D call uncertain. The CDR3 has 13 amino acids. In germline, CDR1 is SGHVS, CDR2 FQNEAQ. The V gene lost 0 bases and the J gene lost 8 bases, with 10 bases spanning the gap. The CDR3 region has the DNA TGTGCCAGCAGCTTAGCGTTTATGAGGGAAGCTTTCTTT. It yields the protein CASSLAFMREAFF.

The rearrangement uses TRBV5-1 and TRBJ2-3; tentatively, D is TRBD1 (6 bases). This CDR3 has 15 amino acids. Germline V gene sequence: CDR1 SGHRS, CDR2 YFSETQ. V lost 4 bases, J lost 3 bases, and 15 bases lay in between. This chain's CDR3 is CASSEGNRVTDTQYF. The CDR3 nucleotides read TGCGCCAGCAGCGAAGGGAACAGGGTTACAGATACGCAGTATTTT.

The rearrangement joins TRBV7-8 to TRBJ1-6; TRBD1 is a possible D gene (6 bases). CDR1 SGHVS and CDR2 FQNEAQ come from the germline V gene. V lost 5 bases to trimming and J lost 8 bases, with 16 bases between them. This CDR3 has 15 residues. This CDR3 reads CASSQNGQLDSPLHF. The CDR3, as DNA: TGTGCCAGCAGCCAGAACGGACAGTTGGATTCACCCCTCCACTTT.

The genes are TRBV2 and TRBJ2-1; 7 nucleotides match TRBD1. CDR1 and CDR2 (germline): SNHLY, FYNNEI. This CDR3 is 13 amino acids long. Losses at the gene ends were 10 bases for V and 4 bases for J; bases not matched to a gene: 7. CDR3 coding DNA: TGTGCCATTCCCGGGACAGTATACAATGAGCAGTTCTTC. It translates to CAIPGTVYNEQFF.

This clone was recorded only once. The chain links TRBV15 to TRBJ1-4, with D maybe TRBD1 (5 bases). V dropped 3 bases and J dropped 0 bases, with 14 bases sitting between them. Germline V gives CDR1 LNHNV, CDR2 YYDKDF (reference sequence). CDR3 length: 17 residues. The CDR3 here is CATSRTGQVSTNEKLFF. CDR3 bases: TGTGCCACCAGCAGGACGGGGCAGGTCTCAACTAATGAAAAACTGTTTTTT. Supplemented by reference TRBV15 and TRBJ1-4, the full variable domain reads DAMVIQNPRYQVTQFGKPVTLSCSQTLNHNVMYWYQQKSSQAPKLLFHYYDKDFNNEADTPDNFQSRRPNTSFCFLDIRSPGLGDTAMYLCATSRTGQVSTNEKLFFGSGTQLSVL.

The gene calls are TRBV7-8 and TRBJ1-5, with D possibly matching TRBD1 (5 bases). CDR3 length: 14 residues. The germline V gene encodes CDR1 SGHVS and CDR2 FQNEAQ. Trimming removed 7 bases from V and 1 base from J, with 11 bases in between. The DNA of the CDR3 is TGTGCCAGCAAACTCGGGGCAAGCAATCAGCCCCAGCATTTT. Translated, it gives CASKLGASNQPQHF.

CDR3 amino acids: CAWALGGGNNYGYTF. CDR3 in DNA: TGTGCCTGGGCCCTTGGGGGGGGCAATAACTATGGCTACACCTTC. The V gene is TRBV30, the J gene TRBJ1-2, with D perhaps matching TRBD1 (6 bases). This CDR3 comprises 15 residues. Germline loops: CDR1 GTSNPN, CDR2 SVGIG (reference sequence). The ends were cut back, 5 bases at V and 1 base at J, with 17 bases in the middle.

The chain employs TRBV5-8 and TRBJ1-2; D may be TRBD1 (6 bases). Germline-derived CDR1 and CDR2 are SGHTS and YDEGEE. The CDR3 totals 14 residues. Trimming cost V 4 bases and J 2 bases, with 12 bases left between them. For the CDR3, the DNA is TGTGCCAGCAGCCCGGACAGATCAAACTATGGCTACACCTTC. Translating gives CASSPDRSNYGYTF. The full variable domain, in which reference TRBV5-8 and TRBJ1-2 provide the parts outside the CDR3, is EAGVTQSPTHLIKTRGQQATLRCSPISGHTSVYWYQQALGLGLQFLLWYDEGEERNRGNFPPRFSGRQFPNYSSELNVNALELEDSALYLCASSPDRSNYGYTFGSGTRLTVV.

J is TRBJ1-4 and V is TRBV2; D is undetermined. Trimming stripped 8 bases from V and 0 bases from J, with 10 bases between. This CDR3 contains 14 residues. Germline lookup yields CDR1 SNHLY and CDR2 FYNNEI. The CDR3: CASRPTATNEKLFF. The CDR3, as DNA: TGTGCCAGCCGACCGACGGCAACTAATGAAAAACTGTTTTTT.

CDR3 protein: CAGRGGPNTGELFF. In nucleotides, the CDR3 is TGCGCGGGGCGAGGGGGCCCCAACACCGGGGAGCTGTTTTTT. The rearrangement joins TRBV5-1 to TRBJ2-2, with TRBD1 matching over 7 bases. Germline V gene sequence: CDR1 SGHRS, CDR2 YFSETQ. The CDR3 consists of 14 residues. Full variable domain (remainder filled in from reference TRBV5-1 and TRBJ2-2): KAGVTQTPRYLIKTRGQQVTLSCSPISGHRSVSWYQQTPGQGLQFLFEYFSETQRNKGNFPGRFSGRQFSNSRSEMNVSTLELGDSALYLCAGRGGPNTGELFFGEGSRLTVL.